This T cell receptor beta chain was obtained from a study of T cell responses to AZD1222 COVID-19 vaccine. V dropped 5 bases and J dropped 5 bases, with 19 bases sitting between them. CDR1 and CDR2 from the germline V gene are SQVTM and ANQGSEA. The CDR3 extends over 15 amino acids. The assay was immunoSEQ multiplex PCR, and TCRdb's table has in-frame clones only and misses some. Counted here are roughly 120,000 clones, about nine tenths occurring once; the ten biggest clones make up around a sixth. This sequence originates from an adult in good health. The sample here was peripheral blood, taken on day 0 of MenACWY control vaccination. This chain joins TRBV29-1 and TRBJ2-1, with unresolved D. CDR3 loop: CSVRALVRSDNEQFF. The CDR3 coding sequence is TGCAGCGTTCGGGCTCTAGTGCGGTCGGACAATGAGCAGTTCTTC.